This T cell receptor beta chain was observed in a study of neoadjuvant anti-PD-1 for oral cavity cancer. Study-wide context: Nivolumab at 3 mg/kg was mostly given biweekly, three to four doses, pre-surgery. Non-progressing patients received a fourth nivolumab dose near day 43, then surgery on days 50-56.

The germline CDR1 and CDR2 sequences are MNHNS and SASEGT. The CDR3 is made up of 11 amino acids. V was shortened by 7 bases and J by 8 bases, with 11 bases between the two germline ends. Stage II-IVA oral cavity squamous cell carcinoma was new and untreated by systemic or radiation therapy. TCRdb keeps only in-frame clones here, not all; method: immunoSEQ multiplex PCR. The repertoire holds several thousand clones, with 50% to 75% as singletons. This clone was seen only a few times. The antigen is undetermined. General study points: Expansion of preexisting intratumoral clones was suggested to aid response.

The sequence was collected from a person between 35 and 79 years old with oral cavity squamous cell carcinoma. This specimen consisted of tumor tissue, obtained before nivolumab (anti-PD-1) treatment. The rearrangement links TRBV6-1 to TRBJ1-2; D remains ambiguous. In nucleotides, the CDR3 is TGTGCCAGCACCCTCTTAGAGGGCTACACCTTC. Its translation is CASTLLEGYTF.